Given below is one T cell receptor (beta chain) in context. This specimen belongs to a study of blood T cell repertoires in COVID-19. Study summary: There were acute and convalescent COVID-19 samples, and they came from the United States, Italy and Spain. T cells, B-cell-depleted T cells, or PBMCs supplied cDNA or gDNA.

Source study methods: Amplifying reference gene primers gave estimates of nucleated cell counts. Sequencing was performed with immunoSEQ multiplex PCR; in TCRdb, only in-frame clones are kept and a portion is missing. That table supplies the V and J calls and clone size; D and trimming were determined from the DNA. The top ten clones hold approximately 4.8% of a sample with 200,000 or so clones, 86% of them seen once. Sequences were obtained from peripheral blood. The TCR sequence derives from a man aged 45-65 years with acute or convalescent COVID-19.

The CDR3 nucleotides read TGTGCCAGCAGCACCCTTACAGGGAAGGATTCACCCCTCCACTTT. Translating it yields CASSTLTGKDSPLHF. The chain employs TRBV3-1 (or the pseudogene TRBV3-2) and TRBJ1-6, with D possibly matching TRBD1 (6 bases). With 5 bases removed from V and 8 bases from J, the gap between germline ends came to 16 bases. Germline lookup yields CDR1 LGHDT and CDR2 YNNKEL (reference sequence). This CDR3 is built from 15 residues.